One and the same sample provided the 9 T cell receptor beta chains below, sequenced in a study of T-cell memory formation after mild COVID-19. Each CDR3 protein gets one entry after TCRdb re-called the 5' RACE reads with MiXCR. Altogether 110,000 to 150,000 distinct CDR3 sequences are present, 13% to 15% being singletons, with the ten largest covering about 26%. Sequences were obtained from PBMCs or a T cell subset sorted from them (not recorded which). These receptors came from an adult woman who had mild COVID-19 (a few samples of this study predate the infection). Cell type and time point are not known.

This clonotype was found a few times. CDR3 residues: CASSYSGIPNSPLHF. In nucleotides, the CDR3 is TGTGCCAGCAGTTACTCGGGGATACCTAATTCACCCCTCCACTTT. The V and J genes are TRBV6-2 or TRBV6-3 and TRBJ1-6; D is unresolved. Trimming stripped 0 bases from V and 6 bases from J, with 9 bases between. Germline CDR1 reads MNHEY; CDR2 reads SVGEGT. This CDR3 has 15 residues.

The genes are TRBV7-9 and TRBJ1-5; the match to TRBD1 covers 7 bases. In germline, CDR1 is SEHNR, CDR2 FQNEAQ (reference sequence). There are 17 residues in the CDR3. The ends lost 4 bases at V and 5 bases at J; junction bases unmatched: 14. The CDR3 loop is CASSSSHRGRWDQPQHF. The CDR3 DNA follows: TGTGCCAGCAGCTCCAGCCACAGGGGAAGGTGGGATCAGCCCCAGCATTTT.

This clonotype was detected only a few times. The chain combines TRBV4-1 with TRBJ1-2; TRBD1 might be the D (6 bases). Germline V gene sequence: CDR1 MGHRA, CDR2 YSYEKL. V gave up 1 base and J gave up 8 bases, with 20 bases separating them. The CDR3 sequence is 16 residues long. The CDR3 is CASSQVSQGINVGYTF. Here the CDR3 DNA reads TGCGCCAGCAGCCAAGTTTCACAGGGAATCAACGTCGGCTACACCTTC.

This clonotype was counted only a few times. The chain joins TRBV29-1 to TRBJ1-3; tentatively, D is TRBD1 (6 bases). The CDR3 is 14 residues long. Germline V gene sequence: CDR1 SQVTM, CDR2 ANQGSEA. Trimming removed 0 bases at V and 0 bases at J, with 6 bases between. In DNA form, the CDR3 reads TGCAGCGTTGAAGAGGACAGCTCTGGAAACACCATATATTTT. This encodes CSVEEDSSGNTIYF.

The V and J genes are TRBV27 and TRBJ1-2; D is ambiguous. Germline V lookup: CDR1 MNHEY, CDR2 SMNVEV (reference sequence). V shed 0 bases and J shed 0 bases, with 8 bases lying between them. The CDR3 contains 15 residues. DNA of the CDR3: TGTGCCAGCAGTTTATCGGCAGCTTCTAACTATGGCTACACCTTC. This sequence encodes CASSLSAASNYGYTF.

This clonotype has more than one count but fewer than ten. The rearrangement uses TRBV6-5 and TRBJ1-5; D possibly corresponds to TRBD1 (6 bases). Looked up from germline, CDR1 is MNHEY and CDR2 is SVGAGI. The CDR3 spans 14 residues. The V gene lost 5 bases and the J gene lost 3 bases, with 11 bases spanning the gap. CDR3 DNA sequence: TGTGCCAGCAGTCAACAGGGATACAATCAGCCCCAGCATTTT. This translates into CASSQQGYNQPQHF.

The sample holds many counts of this clonotype. The chain uses TRBV27 and TRBJ1-5; D not certain. Between the trimmed V and J ends, which lost 2 bases and 0 bases, there was a span of 8 bases. CDR1 MNHEY and CDR2 SMNVEV come from the germline V gene (reference sequence). There are 15 residues in the CDR3. This CDR3 is CASSLTHLSNQPQHF. CDR3 DNA: TGTGCCAGCAGTTTAACCCACCTTAGCAATCAGCCCCAGCATTTT.

This clonotype has more than one count but fewer than ten. In DNA, the CDR3 is TGTGCCAGCAGCTTAAGGCCCACCACTAGCACAGATACGCAGTATTTT. This gives the protein CASSLRPTTSTDTQYF. This chain connects TRBV7-2 to TRBJ2-3; D gene unclear. The CDR3 length is 16 residues. The germline V gene encodes CDR1 SGHTA and CDR2 FQGNSA. Trimming cost V 2 bases and J 0 bases, with 12 bases left between them.

The chain couples TRBV10-2 to TRBJ2-1; D is possibly TRBD1 or TRBD2 (5 bases each). The CDR3 is 14 amino acids. Trimming cost V 7 bases and J 4 bases, with 14 bases left between them. From germline, CDR1 is WSHSY and CDR2 SAAADI. CDR3 nucleotide sequence: TGCGCCAGCACCGAGGGGTCCCTATACAATGAGCAGTTCTTC. It is translated as CASTEGSLYNEQFF.